This TCR beta chain was sequenced in a study of glioma-infiltrating T cells. Study-level points and caveats: Only very few CDR3 sequences appeared in both tissue and blood. Above-expected tissue-blood divergence occurred in all gliomas, most in low-grade ones.

The CDR3 spans 12 residues. The germline gives CDR1 MNHNS, CDR2 SASEGT. There are a few counts of this clonotype. Its specificity is not known. TCR alpha and beta CDR3 regions were amplified from RNA using iRepertoire nested multiplex PCR. Tissue mRNA or PBMC total RNA, roughly 95-400 ng, went into one-step reverse transcription and amplification. TCRdb redid the calling of the multiplex PCR reads with MiXCR, one entry per CDR3 protein. The data contain about 140,000 distinct CDR3 sequences, 39% of them singletons. The receptor was isolated from a human donor with low-grade glioma or glioblastoma, undergoing nonglioma brain surgery, or in good health (not recorded which). The sample taken for sequencing was glioma tissue, nonneoplastic brain tissue, or PBMCs (not recorded which). The chain joins TRBV6-1 to TRBJ2-6; no clear D. DNA of the CDR3: TGTGCTGGAGCTAGAGGGGCCAACGTCCTGACTTTC. It specifies CAGARGANVLTF.